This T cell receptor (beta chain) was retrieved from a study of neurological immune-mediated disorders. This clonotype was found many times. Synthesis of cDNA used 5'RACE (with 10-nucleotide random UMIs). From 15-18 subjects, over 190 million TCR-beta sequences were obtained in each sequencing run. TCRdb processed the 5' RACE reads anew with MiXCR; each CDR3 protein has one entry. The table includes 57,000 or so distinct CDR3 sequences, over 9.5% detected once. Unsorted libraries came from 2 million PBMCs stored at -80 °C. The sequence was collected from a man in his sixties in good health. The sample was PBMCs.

Written as DNA, the CDR3 is TGTGCCAGCAGCCTCTCACAGGGGACATACCGGGAGCTGTTTTTT. It translates to CASSLSQGTYRELFF. This rearrangement joins TRBV14 to TRBJ2-2; 7 positions match TRBD1. Germline CDR1 SGHDN, CDR2 FVKESK. The CDR3 length is 15 residues. V trimming: 4 bases; J trimming: 9 bases; junction bases outside the gene matches: 11.